This T cell receptor (beta chain) was profiled in a study of shared clonotypes between healthy human individuals. Whole-study context: The composition of the donors was a couple of women and a few men aged 18 to 49.

Trimming pared 0 bases from V and 2 bases from J, leaving 12 bases between. The CDR3 is made up of 15 amino acids. The germline gives CDR1 SGDLS, CDR2 YYNGEE. The study ran the assay at deep level. Profiling relied on immunoSEQ multiplex PCR, and the TCRdb table lists in-frame clones only, not all of them. This table has approximately 2,000,000 clones, 85% to 95% appearing once. Terminally differentiated effector memory CD45RA+ cells were excluded by CCR7 positive selection of CD45RO-negative cells. V gene TRBV9 combines with J gene TRBJ2-7; D unresolved. The receptor comes from a young man in good health. Some clones in this sample may be carry-over from other donors' samples. The sample comprised naive CD8+ T cells from PBMCs. The CDR3 spells CASSVEPVSAYEQYF. CDR3 DNA sequence: TGTGCCAGCAGCGTAGAACCCGTAAGTGCCTACGAGCAGTACTTC. The full variable domain, its missing parts supplied by reference TRBV9 and TRBJ2-7, is DSGVTQTPKHLITATGQRVTLRCSPRSGDLSVYWYQQSLDQGLQFLIQYYNGEERAKGNILERFSAQQFPDLHSELNLSSLELGDSALYFCASSVEPVSAYEQYFGPGTRLTVT.